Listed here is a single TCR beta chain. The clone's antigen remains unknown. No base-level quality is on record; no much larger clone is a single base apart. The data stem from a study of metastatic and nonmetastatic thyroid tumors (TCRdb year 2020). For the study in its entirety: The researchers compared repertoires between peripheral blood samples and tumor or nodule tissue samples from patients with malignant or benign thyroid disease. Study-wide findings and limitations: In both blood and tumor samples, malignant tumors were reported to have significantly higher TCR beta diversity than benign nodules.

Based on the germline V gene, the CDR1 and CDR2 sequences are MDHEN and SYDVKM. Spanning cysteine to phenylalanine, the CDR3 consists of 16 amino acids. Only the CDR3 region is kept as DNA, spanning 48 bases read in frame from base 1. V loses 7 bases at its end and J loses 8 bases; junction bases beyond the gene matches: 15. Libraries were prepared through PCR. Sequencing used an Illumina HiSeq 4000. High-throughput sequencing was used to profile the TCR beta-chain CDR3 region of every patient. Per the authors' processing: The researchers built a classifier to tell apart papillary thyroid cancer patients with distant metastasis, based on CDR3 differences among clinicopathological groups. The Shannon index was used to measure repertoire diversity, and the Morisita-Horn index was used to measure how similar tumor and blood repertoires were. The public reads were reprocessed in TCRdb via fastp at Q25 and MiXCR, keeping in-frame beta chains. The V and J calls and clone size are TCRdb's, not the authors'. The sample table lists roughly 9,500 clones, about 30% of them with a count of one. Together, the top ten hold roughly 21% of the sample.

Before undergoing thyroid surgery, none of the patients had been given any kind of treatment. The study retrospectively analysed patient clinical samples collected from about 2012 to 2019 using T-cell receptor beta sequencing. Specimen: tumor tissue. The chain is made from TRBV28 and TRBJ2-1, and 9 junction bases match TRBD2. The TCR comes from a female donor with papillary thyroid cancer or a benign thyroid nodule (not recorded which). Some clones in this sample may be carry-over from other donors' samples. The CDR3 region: CASTSTRIAGVHEQFF. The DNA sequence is TGTGCCAGCACCTCAACCCGGATAGCGGGAGTACATGAGCAGTTCTTC. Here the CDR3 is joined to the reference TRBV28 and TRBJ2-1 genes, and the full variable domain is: DVKVTQSSRYLVKRTGEKVFLECVQDMDHENMFWYRQDPGLGLRLIYFSYDVKMKEKGDIPEGYSVSREKKERFSLILESASTNQTSMYLCASTSTRIAGVHEQFFGPGTRLTVL.